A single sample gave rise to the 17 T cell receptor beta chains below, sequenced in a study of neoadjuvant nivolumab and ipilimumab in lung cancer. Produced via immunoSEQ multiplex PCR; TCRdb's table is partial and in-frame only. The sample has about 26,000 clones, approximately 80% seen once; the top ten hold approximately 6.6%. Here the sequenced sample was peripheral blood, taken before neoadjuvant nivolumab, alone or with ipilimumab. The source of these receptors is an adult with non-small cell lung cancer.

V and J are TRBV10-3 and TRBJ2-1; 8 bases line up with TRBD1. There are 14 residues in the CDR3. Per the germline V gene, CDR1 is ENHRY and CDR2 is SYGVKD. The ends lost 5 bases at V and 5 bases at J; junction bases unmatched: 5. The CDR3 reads CAISSGTGHNEQFF. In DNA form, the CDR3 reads TGTGCCATCAGTTCCGGGACAGGACACAATGAGCAGTTCTTC.

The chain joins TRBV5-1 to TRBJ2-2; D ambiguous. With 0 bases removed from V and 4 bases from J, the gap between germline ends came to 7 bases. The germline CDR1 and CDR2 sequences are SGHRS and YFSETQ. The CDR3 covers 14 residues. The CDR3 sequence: CASSLAHSTGELFF. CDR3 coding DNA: TGCGCCAGCAGCTTGGCCCATTCCACCGGGGAGCTGTTTTTT.

In DNA, the CDR3 is TGTGCCAGCAGCCTCCATTGGGGGCTTACGACAGTAATCCCAGATACGCAGTATTTT. Its protein product is CASSLHWGLTTVIPDTQYF. The chain employs TRBV11-2 and TRBJ2-3, with TRBD1 as a possible D gene (6 bases). This CDR3 has 19 amino acids. V was clipped by 5 bases and J by 4 bases, with 28 bases between them. Germline assignment: CDR1 SGHAT and CDR2 FQNNGV.

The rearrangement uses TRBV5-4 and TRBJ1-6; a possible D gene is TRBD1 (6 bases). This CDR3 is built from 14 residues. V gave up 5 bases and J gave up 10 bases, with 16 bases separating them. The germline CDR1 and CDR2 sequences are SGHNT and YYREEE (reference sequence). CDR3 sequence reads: CASSSAQGESPLHF. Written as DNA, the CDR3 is TGTGCCAGCAGTTCCGCACAGGGAGAATCACCCCTCCACTTT.

The CDR3 nucleotides read TGTGCCAGCAGTTTACCGTTCTCTTTTAGCAATCAGCCCCAGCATTTT. Its protein product is CASSLPFSFSNQPQHF. The chain carries TRBV28 and TRBJ1-5; D is unresolved. Trimming took 2 bases from V and 0 from J, leaving 11 bases between them. The CDR3 loop spans 16 amino acids. CDR1 is MDHEN, CDR2 SYDVKM, per germline.

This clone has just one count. CDR3 DNA: TGTGCCAGTCACTACCGACTAGCGGGGGGATCAGATACGCAGTATTTT. Encoded protein: CASHYRLAGGSDTQYF. The chain carries TRBV7-2 and TRBJ2-3, with 13 bases lining up with TRBD2. CDR1 SGHTA and CDR2 FQGNSA come from the germline V gene. V shed 9 bases, J shed 4 bases, and the junction held 10 bases outside the gene matches. CDR3 length equals 16 residues.

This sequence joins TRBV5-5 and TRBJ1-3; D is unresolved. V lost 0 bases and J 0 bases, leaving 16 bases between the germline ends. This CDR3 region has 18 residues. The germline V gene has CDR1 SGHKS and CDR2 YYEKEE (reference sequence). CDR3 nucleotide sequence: TGTGCCAGCAGCTTGGTACTGCTAGGTCAGAGCTCTGGAAACACCATATATTTT. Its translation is CASSLVLLGQSSGNTIYF.

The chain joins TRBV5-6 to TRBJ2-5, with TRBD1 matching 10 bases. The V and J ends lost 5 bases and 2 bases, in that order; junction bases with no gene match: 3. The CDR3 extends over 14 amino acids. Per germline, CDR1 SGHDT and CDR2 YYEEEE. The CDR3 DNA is TGTGCCAGCAGGGGACAGGGGTTGCAAGAGACCCAGTACTTC. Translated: CASRGQGLQETQYF.

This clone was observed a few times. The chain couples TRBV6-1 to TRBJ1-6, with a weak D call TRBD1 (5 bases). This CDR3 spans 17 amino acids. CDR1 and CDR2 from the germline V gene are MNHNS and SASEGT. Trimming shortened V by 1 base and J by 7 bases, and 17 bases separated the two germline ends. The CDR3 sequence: CASSEGLGGFWNSPLHF. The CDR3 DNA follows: TGTGCCAGCAGTGAAGGCCTGGGGGGATTTTGGAATTCACCCCTCCACTTT.

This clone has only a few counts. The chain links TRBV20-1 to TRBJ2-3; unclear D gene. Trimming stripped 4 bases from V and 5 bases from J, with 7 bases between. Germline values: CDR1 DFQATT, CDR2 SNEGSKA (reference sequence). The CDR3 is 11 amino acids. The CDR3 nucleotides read TGCAGTGCTACAAAAGTAGATACGCAGTATTTT. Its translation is CSATKVDTQYF.

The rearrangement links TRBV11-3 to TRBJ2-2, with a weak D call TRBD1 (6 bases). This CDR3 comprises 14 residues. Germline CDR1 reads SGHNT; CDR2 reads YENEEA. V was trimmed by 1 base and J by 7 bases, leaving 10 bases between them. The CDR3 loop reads CASSLAQGLGELFF. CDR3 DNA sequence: TGTGCCAGCAGCTTAGCGCAGGGGCTCGGGGAGCTGTTTTTT.

The CDR3 DNA reads as TGTGCCAGCAGCCTCGGACTACAAGATACGCAGTATTTT. This translates into CASSLGLQDTQYF. The V gene is TRBV9, the J gene TRBJ2-3; a weak D match, TRBD2 (6 bases). Per the germline V gene, CDR1 is SGDLS and CDR2 is YYNGEE. This CDR3 comprises 13 residues. V lost 4 bases and J 5 bases, leaving 11 bases between the germline ends. The whole variable domain, remainder taken from reference TRBV9 and TRBJ2-3, is DSGVTQTPKHLITATGQRVTLRCSPRSGDLSVYWYQQSLDQGLQFLIQYYNGEERAKGNILERFSAQQFPDLHSELNLSSLELGDSALYFCASSLGLQDTQYFGPGTRLTVL.

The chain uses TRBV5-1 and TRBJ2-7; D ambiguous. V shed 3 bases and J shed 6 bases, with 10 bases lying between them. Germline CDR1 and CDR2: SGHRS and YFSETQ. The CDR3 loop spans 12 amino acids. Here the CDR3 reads CASSSDNCEQYF. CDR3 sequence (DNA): TGCGCCAGCAGCTCTGACAACTGCGAGCAGTACTTC.

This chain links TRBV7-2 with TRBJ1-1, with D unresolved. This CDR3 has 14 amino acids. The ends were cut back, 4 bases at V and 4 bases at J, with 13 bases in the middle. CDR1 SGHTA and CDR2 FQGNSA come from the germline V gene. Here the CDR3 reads CASSSSPMGTEAFF. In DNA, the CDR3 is TGTGCCAGCAGCTCTTCCCCTATGGGCACTGAAGCTTTCTTT.

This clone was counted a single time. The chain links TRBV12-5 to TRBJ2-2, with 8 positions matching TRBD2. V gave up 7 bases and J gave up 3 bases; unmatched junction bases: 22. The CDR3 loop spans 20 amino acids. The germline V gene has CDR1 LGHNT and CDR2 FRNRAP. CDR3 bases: TGTGCTAGTGCCCTTCAGCGGGGGCCTATATGGCCGAAGGACACCGGGGAGCTGTTTTTT. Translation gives CASALQRGPIWPKDTGELFF.

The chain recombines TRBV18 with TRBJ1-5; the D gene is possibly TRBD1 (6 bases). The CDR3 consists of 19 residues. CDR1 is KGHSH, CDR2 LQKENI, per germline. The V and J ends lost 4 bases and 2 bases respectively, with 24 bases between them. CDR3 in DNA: TGTGCCAGCTCACTACAGGGAGGATGGGGGACGGGGCGCAATCAGCCCCAGCATTTT. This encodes CASSLQGGWGTGRNQPQHF.

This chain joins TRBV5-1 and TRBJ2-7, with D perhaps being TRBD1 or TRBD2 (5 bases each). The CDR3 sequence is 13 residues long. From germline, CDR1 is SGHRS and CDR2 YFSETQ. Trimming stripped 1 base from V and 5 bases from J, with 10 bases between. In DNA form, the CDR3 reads TGCGCCAGCAGCTTGAGAGGGGAAAACGAGCAGTACTTC. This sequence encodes CASSLRGENEQYF.